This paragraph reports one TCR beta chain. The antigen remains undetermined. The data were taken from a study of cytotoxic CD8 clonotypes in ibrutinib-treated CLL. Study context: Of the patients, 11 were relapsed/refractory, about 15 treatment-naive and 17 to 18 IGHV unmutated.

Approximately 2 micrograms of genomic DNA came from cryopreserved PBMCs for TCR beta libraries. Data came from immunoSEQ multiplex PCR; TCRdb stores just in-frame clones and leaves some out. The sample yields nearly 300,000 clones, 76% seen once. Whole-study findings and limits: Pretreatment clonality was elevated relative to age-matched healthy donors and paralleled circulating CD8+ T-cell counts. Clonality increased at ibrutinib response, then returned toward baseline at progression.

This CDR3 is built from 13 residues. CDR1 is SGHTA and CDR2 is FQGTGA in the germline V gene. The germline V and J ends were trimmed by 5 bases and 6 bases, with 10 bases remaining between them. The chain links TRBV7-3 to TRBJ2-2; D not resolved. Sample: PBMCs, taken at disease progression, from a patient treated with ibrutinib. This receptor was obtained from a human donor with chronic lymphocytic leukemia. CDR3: CASSRRSAGELFF. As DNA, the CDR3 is TGTGCCAGCAGCCGAAGGAGCGCCGGGGAGCTGTTTTTT.